This is a list of T cell receptor beta chains from one sample in a study of T cell responses to AZD1222 COVID-19 vaccine. Profiled with immunoSEQ multiplex PCR; TCRdb holds only in-frame clones, not every one. The sample holds over 130,000 clones, more than 85% seen once. The sequences come from peripheral blood, collected 28 days after the second AZD1222 dose. These receptors originate from an adult who received the AZD1222 COVID-19 vaccine. CDR3s include the opening cysteine and the closing phenylalanine or tryptophan. The order of the fields is V gene, D gene, J gene, clone size, CDR3 protein, CDR3 DNA. D genes are given only for firm matches. Clone size appears in some rows only: once, few, many, or a class for an expanded clone.

TRBV6-5	-	TRBJ1-2	-	CASSRGGGFDGYTF	TGTGCCAGCAGTCGAGGTGGGGGATTCGATGGCTACACCTTC
TRBV13	-	TRBJ1-2	-	CASSLLEGPGRGYGYTF	TGTGCCAGCAGTCTATTAGAGGGGCCGGGACGAGGCTATGGCTACACCTTC
TRBV7-3	-	TRBJ1-5	-	CASSLNTNQPQHF	TGTGCCAGCAGCTTAAATACTAATCAGCCCCAGCATTTT
TRBV11-2	TRBD2	TRBJ2-7	-	CASSLGTSYEQYF	TGTGCCAGCAGCTTAGGGACTAGTTACGAGCAGTACTTC
TRBV27	-	TRBJ2-5	-	CASSLRVGLGETQYF	TGTGCCAGCAGTTTACGCGTAGGCCTCGGGGAGACCCAGTACTTC
TRBV5-4	TRBD1	TRBJ1-2	-	CASSPGTGGYTNYGYTF	TGTGCCAGCAGCCCCGGGACAGGGGGCTACACTAACTATGGCTACACCTTC
TRBV7-3	-	TRBJ2-1	-	CASSLYGGGSGYNEQFF	TGTGCCAGCAGCTTATACGGAGGGGGAAGTGGCTACAATGAGCAGTTCTTC
TRBV6-5	TRBD2	TRBJ2-2	-	CASSSMGGPDTGELFF	TGTGCCAGCAGTTCGATGGGAGGGCCGGACACCGGGGAGCTGTTTTTT
TRBV10-1	-	TRBJ2-1	-	CASSEGVYNEQFF	TGCGCCAGCAGTGAAGGGGTCTACAATGAGCAGTTCTTC
TRBV18	TRBD1	TRBJ2-7	-	CASSPPEPGQGYHEQYF	TGTGCCAGCTCACCCCCCGAACCGGGACAGGGATACCACGAGCAGTACTTC
TRBV9	-	TRBJ2-4	few	CASSGLGGTKNIQYF	TGTGCCAGCAGCGGGTTGGGGGGAACCAAAAACATTCAGTACTTC
TRBV7-2	TRBD2	TRBJ2-7	-	CASSFSDVAGYEQYF	TGTGCCAGCAGCTTTAGCGATGTAGCGGGGTACGAGCAGTACTTC
TRBV7-9	-	TRBJ2-5	-	CAAEADGGTQYF	TGTGCCGCGGAAGCAGACGGGGGGACCCAGTACTTC
TRBV5-8	TRBD2	TRBJ2-7	-	CASSLGPGLADSYEQYF	TGTGCCAGCAGCTTGGGCCCGGGACTAGCGGACTCCTACGAGCAGTACTTC
TRBV7-2	TRBD1	TRBJ1-2	-	CASSEPGQGIGIYGYTF	TGTGCCAGCAGCGAGCCGGGACAGGGGATCGGTATCTATGGCTACACCTTC
TRBV5-4	-	TRBJ2-3	-	CASSLQGPDTQYF	TGTGCCAGCAGCTTGCAGGGCCCAGATACGCAGTATTTT
TRBV6-2/TRBV6-3	-	TRBJ1-2	-	CASSYGAYGYTF	TGTGCCAGCAGTTATGGGGCTTATGGCTACACCTTC
TRBV18	-	TRBJ2-6	-	CASSGGASGSSGANVLTF	TGTGCCAGCTCAGGCGGTGCGAGCGGTAGCTCTGGGGCCAACGTCCTGACTTTC
TRBV9	TRBD2	TRBJ2-3	-	CASSVAPSGFTDTQYF	TGTGCCAGCAGCGTAGCTCCTAGCGGCTTCACAGATACGCAGTATTTT
TRBV5-1	-	TRBJ2-3	-	CASKGGDTQYF	TGCGCCAGCAAAGGGGGAGATACGCAGTATTTT
TRBV5-5	TRBD2	TRBJ2-1	-	CASSSPGLPSNEQFF	TGTGCCAGCAGCTCACCGGGACTACCATCCAATGAGCAGTTCTTC
TRBV19	-	TRBJ1-2	-	CASRSAGEGGYGYTF	TGTGCCAGCAGATCTGCAGGGGAGGGTGGCTATGGCTACACCTTC
TRBV3-1/TRBV3-2	-	TRBJ2-3	-	CASSQVPRDPTDTQYF	TGTGCCAGCAGCCAAGTGCCGCGGGACCCCACAGATACGCAGTATTTT
TRBV7-2	-	TRBJ2-5	-	CASRDVGGGETQYF	TGTGCCAGCAGGGACGTAGGGGGTGGAGAGACCCAGTACTTC
TRBV30	TRBD1	TRBJ1-1	-	CAWNAGGYTEAFF	TGTGCCTGGAATGCAGGGGGCTACACTGAAGCTTTCTTT
TRBV3-1/TRBV3-2	-	TRBJ1-3	once	CASSQTVSGNTIYF	TGTGCCAGCAGCCAAACAGTCTCTGGAAACACCATATATTTT
TRBV3-1/TRBV3-2	-	TRBJ1-2	-	CASSSDGIYGYTF	TGTGCCAGCAGCTCAGACGGGATCTATGGCTACACCTTC
TRBV18	TRBD2	TRBJ2-1	-	CASSPMREGYNEQFF	TGTGCCAGCTCCCCCATGCGGGAGGGGTACAATGAGCAGTTCTTC
TRBV7-2	-	TRBJ2-7	-	CASSLPGVFYEQYF	TGTGCCAGCAGCTTACCAGGGGTCTTCTACGAGCAGTACTTC
TRBV28	-	TRBJ1-2	-	CASSSAVYGYTF	TGTGCCAGCAGTTCCGCCGTTTATGGCTACACCTTC
TRBV5-1	-	TRBJ2-7	-	CASRVTSIDHEQYF	TGCGCCAGCAGAGTAACTAGTATTGACCACGAGCAGTACTTC
TRBV5-1	-	TRBJ1-4	-	CASSFLVGTTTNEKLFF	TGCGCCAGCAGCTTCCTGGTAGGGACAACAACTAATGAAAAACTGTTTTTT
TRBV13	TRBD2	TRBJ2-3	-	CASSLLGLAGGRRRDTQYF	TGTGCCAGCAGCTTGCTGGGACTAGCGGGAGGCCGGCGGCGAGATACGCAGTATTTT